This TCR beta chain came from a study of pediatric ulcerative colitis. Comment on this clone: Its target is unknown.

Study results and caveats: Rectal repertoires separated controls, mild-moderate and acute severe colitis. Blood-rectal clonal overlap within each person was significantly higher in ulcerative colitis patients than controls. All ulcerative colitis patients, but no controls, carried a couple of rectal clonotypes.

The assay was run at survey level. Clones were sequenced by immunoSEQ multiplex PCR, and TCRdb holds only the in-frame ones, with some missing. The sample yields 57,000 or so clones, around 87% seen once. The CDR3 has 16 amino acids. The germline gives CDR1 WSHSY, CDR2 SAAADI. The V segment lost 2 bases and the J segment 5 bases; nucleotides outside the gene matches: 8. This chain uses TRBV10-2 with TRBJ2-2; 7 nucleotides line up with TRBD1. The origin of this receptor is a boy younger than 18 who was a control in a study of pediatric ulcerative colitis. Material for sequencing was blood. The CDR3 DNA reads as TGCGCCAGCAGTGAGACCACAGGGGCAGGTACCGGGGAGCTGTTTTTT. It yields the protein CASSETTGAGTGELFF.